This is a list of T cell receptor beta chains from one sample in a study of response to subunit inactivated influenza vaccine. Using its own MiXCR run on the RT-PCR reads, TCRdb lists one record per CDR3 protein. This table holds hundreds of thousands of distinct CDR3 sequences, less than 20% found once. The starting material was PBMCs from blood, obtained approximately 5 days after vaccination. The receptors stem from a man aged 45-60 years who received an inactivated influenza vaccine. Both conserved end residues are part of each CDR3. A D gene is named only where the DNA matches it firmly. Clone sizes are given selectively: once, few, many, or a class where the clone is expanded.

CDR3 | DNA | D | length | J | V | size
CASSLRPLGADTQYF | TGTGCCAGCAGCTTGAGACCGCTCGGGGCAGATACGCAGTATTTT | . | 15 | TRBJ2-3 | TRBV5-6 | few
CASSPGTSGRATETQYF | TGTGCCAGCAGCCCAGGGACTAGCGGGAGGGCAACGGAGACCCAGTACTTC | TRBD2 | 17 | TRBJ2-5 | TRBV7-2 | .
CASSLGTVTGELFF | TGTGCCAGCAGTTTAGGGACAGTCACCGGGGAGCTGTTTTTT | . | 14 | TRBJ2-2 | TRBV12-3/TRBV12-4 | few
CSAIGDRGYEQYF | TGCAGTGCTATAGGGGACAGGGGTTACGAGCAGTACTTC | TRBD1 | 13 | TRBJ2-7 | TRBV20-1 | many
CAIRDIKSDEQFF | TGTGCCATCAGGGACATCAAGAGCGATGAGCAGTTCTTC | . | 13 | TRBJ2-1 | TRBV10-3 | .
CASSPGSGTGVSGNTIYF | TGTGCCAGCAGCCCCGGGTCCGGGACAGGAGTCTCTGGAAACACCATATATTTT | TRBD1 | 18 | TRBJ1-3 | TRBV13 | .
CATSRAGQGREAFF | TGTGCCACCAGCAGAGCAGGGCAGGGAAGAGAAGCTTTCTTT | . | 14 | TRBJ1-1 | TRBV15 | few
CASMSGERTPLHF | TGTGCCAGCATGTCGGGGGAGAGGACACCCCTCCACTTT | . | 13 | TRBJ1-6 | TRBV2 | .
CASSLFRSDTQYF | TGTGCCAGCAGTTTATTTCGGTCAGATACGCAGTATTTT | . | 13 | TRBJ2-3 | TRBV12-3/TRBV12-4 | many
CASRSIAGSYNEQFF | TGTGCCAGCAGAAGCATAGCGGGCTCCTACAATGAGCAGTTCTTC | TRBD2 | 15 | TRBJ2-1 | TRBV12-3/TRBV12-4 | many
CASSSPRRQDTDTQYF | TGTGCCAGCAGCTCCCCGCGGAGACAGGACACAGATACGCAGTATTTT | . | 16 | TRBJ2-3 | TRBV11-2 | .
CASSPGGGGYNEQFF | TGTGCTAGCAGCCCCGGGGGCGGGGGGTACAATGAGCAGTTCTTC | TRBD2 | 15 | TRBJ2-1 | TRBV7-7 | .
CASSKRRDSSNNEQFF | TGTGCCAGCAGTAAACGCCGGGACAGCTCGAACAATGAGCAGTTCTTC | TRBD1 | 16 | TRBJ2-1 | TRBV6-1 | .
CASSLGPPGTANEQFF | TGCGCCAGCAGCTTGGGCCCCCCCGGGACAGCCAATGAGCAGTTCTTC | TRBD1 | 16 | TRBJ2-1 | TRBV5-1 | .
CSAPQPNNYGYTF | TGCAGTGCCCCGCAGCCTAATAACTATGGCTACACCTTC | . | 13 | TRBJ1-2 | TRBV20-1 | .
CASSTIAGELFF | TGTGCCAGTAGTACAATCGCAGGGGAGCTGTTTTTT | . | 12 | TRBJ2-2 | TRBV19 | .
CASSWAGTGGYEQYF | TGTGCCAGCAGTTGGGCGGGGACAGGAGGCTACGAGCAGTACTTC | TRBD1 | 15 | TRBJ2-7 | TRBV28 | .
CASSLPPGSGNEQFF | TGTGCCAGCAGCTTACCACCCGGGTCGGGAAATGAGCAGTTCTTC | . | 15 | TRBJ2-1 | TRBV7-9 | .
CASSTHMNTEAFF | TGTGCCAGCAGCACACACATGAACACTGAAGCTTTCTTT | . | 13 | TRBJ1-1 | TRBV6-1 | .
CASSSSPGSKNIQYF | TGTGCCAGCAGCTCCTCACCAGGGTCCAAAAACATTCAGTACTTC | . | 15 | TRBJ2-4 | TRBV7-8 | .
CASSVEGRETQYF | TGTGCCAGCAGCGTAGAGGGACGGGAGACCCAGTACTTC | . | 13 | TRBJ2-5 | TRBV9 | many
CASRGQGDEKLFF | TGTGCCAGCAGAGGACAGGGTGATGAAAAACTGTTTTTT | TRBD1 | 13 | TRBJ1-4 | TRBV7-9 | .
CASSRLAGFGNEQFF | TGCGCCAGCAGTAGACTAGCGGGGTTCGGCAATGAGCAGTTCTTC | TRBD2 | 15 | TRBJ2-1 | TRBV10-2 | few
CASSLGSGSADTQYF | TGTGCCAGCAGCTTAGGTAGCGGGAGCGCAGATACGCAGTATTTT | TRBD2 | 15 | TRBJ2-3 | TRBV5-6 | few
CASSLRALYNEQFF | TGTGCCAGCAGCTTACGGGCCCTCTACAATGAGCAGTTCTTC | . | 14 | TRBJ2-1 | TRBV5-6 | .
CASSGRSNTGELFF | TGTGCCAGCAGTGGACGATCGAACACCGGGGAGCTGTTTTTT | . | 14 | TRBJ2-2 | TRBV12-3/TRBV12-4 | .
CASSIGTQETQYF | TGTGCCAGCAGCATCGGGACCCAAGAGACCCAGTACTTC | . | 13 | TRBJ2-5 | TRBV5-5 | few
CASSSLSGSETQYF | TGTGCCAGCAGCTCCCTTAGCGGCTCGGAGACCCAGTACTTC | . | 14 | TRBJ2-5 | TRBV7-2 | few
CASKGTSGRAYRWGANVLTF | TGTGCCAGCAAGGGGACTAGCGGGAGGGCCTACCGTTGGGGGGCCAACGTCCTGACTTTC | TRBD2 | 20 | TRBJ2-6 | TRBV11-2 | .
CSVEPTADEQFF | TGCAGCGTTGAACCGACAGCCGATGAGCAGTTCTTC | . | 12 | TRBJ2-1 | TRBV29-1 | .
CASSLPGLASQYF | TGTGCCAGCAGCTTACCGGGACTAGCCTCCCAGTACTTC | TRBD2 | 13 | TRBJ2-5 | TRBV7-2 | .
CASRRGVSSPLHF | TGTGCCAGCAGAAGAGGGGTTTCTTCACCCCTCCACTTT | . | 13 | TRBJ1-6 | TRBV6-5 | many
CASSPTLQGQGANVLTF | TGTGCCAGCTCACCAACCTTACAGGGGCAAGGGGCCAACGTCCTGACTTTC | TRBD1 | 17 | TRBJ2-6 | TRBV18 | few
CASADHGVNTEAFF | TGTGCCAGCGCCGACCATGGGGTCAACACTGAAGCTTTCTTT | . | 14 | TRBJ1-1 | TRBV2 | .
CASSDGTAVNEQFF | TGTGCCAGCAGCGACGGGACGGCAGTCAATGAGCAGTTCTTC | . | 14 | TRBJ2-1 | TRBV9 | .
CASSLPRGYQETQYF | TGTGCCAGCAGTTTACCACGCGGGTACCAAGAGACCCAGTACTTC | . | 15 | TRBJ2-5 | TRBV28 | many
CASSPYMDTQYF | TGTGCCAGCAGCCCGTACATGGATACGCAGTATTTT | . | 12 | TRBJ2-3 | TRBV7-9 | .
CASSRDRGVNQPQHF | TGCGCCAGCAGCCGAGACAGGGGGGTCAATCAGCCCCAGCATTTT | TRBD1 | 15 | TRBJ1-5 | TRBV4-3 | .
CASSYIRGPYNEQFF | TGTGCCAGCAGTTACATCAGGGGGCCGTACAATGAGCAGTTCTTC | TRBD1 | 15 | TRBJ2-1 | TRBV7-2 | .
CASSSRDRLVYYGYTF | TGTGCCAGCAGTTCCCGGGATCGTTTAGTTTACTATGGCTACACCTTC | . | 16 | TRBJ1-2 | TRBV6-2/TRBV6-3 | .
CASSALRSGANVLTF | TGTGCCAGCAGCGCACTACGCTCTGGGGCCAACGTCCTGACTTTC | . | 15 | TRBJ2-6 | TRBV6-1 | few